This T cell receptor beta chain was obtained from a study of CXCR3-negative and CXCR3-positive naive CD8 T cells. The overall study: Libraries each contributed about 1.5 +/- 0.3 million TRB reads, for roughly 140 million in total. Broader study findings: Naive cells that were CXCR3-negative or CXCR3-positive used TRBV-TRBJ genes alike, while memory cells diverged. Compared with CXCR3-negative naive cells, CXCR3-positive naive cells showed more hydrophobic TRB CDR3s.

TRB cDNA libraries were made by UMI-labeled 5' RACE. TCRdb reprocessed the 5' RACE reads; each CDR3 protein has one entry and no DNA is given. This listing includes about 150,000 distinct CDR3 sequences. The CDR3 extends over 15 amino acids. In regard to this clonotype: Its antigen is currently unknown.

Every individual CD8+ T cell subset underwent sorting in triplicate at approximately 280,000 cells apiece. This sequence joins TRBV12-3 or TRBV12-4 and TRBJ1-1; the TCRdb D gene call, TRBD1, has no DNA to confirm it. Sequenced input: naive CXCR3+ CD8+ T cells from blood. The sample's subset: CD45RO-CCR7+CD27+CD95- naive CD8+ T cells expressing CXCR3 (TNR3+). The sequence came from a human donor in good health. Some clones in this sample may be carry-over from other donors' samples. CDR3: CASSTAQGVYTEAFF.